The 8 T cell receptor beta chains listed next were all sequenced from one sample in a study of blood T cell repertoires in COVID-19. Repertoires were generated with immunoSEQ multiplex PCR, while TCRdb's copy carries only in-frame clones and drops some. This table has 110,000 or so clones, around 89% appearing once. The sample taken for sequencing was peripheral blood. Receptor source: a woman aged 50 to 65 with acute or convalescent COVID-19.

The J gene is TRBJ1-2, the V gene TRBV7-2; no definite D call. This CDR3 has 14 amino acids. V lost 6 bases, J lost 0 bases, and 11 bases lay in between. The germline gives CDR1 SGHTA, CDR2 FQGNSA. In DNA, the CDR3 is TGTGCCAGCAGACCCTTAACAGCTAACTATGGCTACACCTTC. Protein product: CASRPLTANYGYTF.

The gene calls are TRBV7-9 and TRBJ1-1; 7 nucleotides align to TRBD1. Trimming cost V 7 bases and J 5 bases; bases outside gene matches: 13. The CDR3 has 15 amino acids. Germline V gene sequence: CDR1 SEHNR, CDR2 FQNEAQ (reference sequence). CDR3 nucleotides: TGTGCCAGCACAGACAGGGTGGGTGGTAAGACTGAAGCTTTCTTT. Protein: CASTDRVGGKTEAFF.

This sequence joins TRBV4-1 and TRBJ2-1, with D perhaps matching TRBD1 (5 bases). Looked up from germline, CDR1 is MGHRA and CDR2 is YSYEKL. This CDR3 contains 12 residues. Trimming cost V 2 bases and J 10 bases, with 9 bases left between them. CDR3 region: CASSQNRTEQFF. CDR3 nucleotides: TGCGCCAGCAGCCAAAACAGGACCGAGCAGTTCTTC.

The V call is TRBV27, the J call TRBJ2-2; 7 nucleotides line up with TRBD2. V lost 1 base, J lost 7 bases, and 3 bases stayed unmatched. The CDR3 is 14 amino acids. The germline V gene encodes CDR1 MNHEY and CDR2 SMNVEV (reference sequence). CDR3 nucleotide sequence: TGTGCCAGCAGTTTATGGGGGGGGGTCGGGGAGCTGTTTTTT. Protein: CASSLWGGVGELFF.

This clone was counted a few times. The gene calls are TRBV7-9 and TRBJ1-4; D perhaps matches TRBD1 (6 bases). The length of the CDR3 is 15 residues. Germline lookup yields CDR1 SEHNR and CDR2 FQNEAQ (reference sequence). The V end was cut by 5 bases, the J end by 7 bases, with 17 bases between. The CDR3 region is CASSAFGDRTEKLFF. The DNA of the CDR3 is TGTGCCAGCAGCGCATTTGGTGACAGGACTGAAAAACTGTTTTTT.

The chain links TRBV28 to TRBJ1-1, with D hard to call. This CDR3 has 12 residues. Germline V gene lookup returns CDR1 MDHEN and CDR2 SYDVKM. V was clipped by 3 bases and J by 6 bases, with 8 bases between them. CDR3 protein: CASSFSGSEAFF. CDR3 bases: TGTGCCAGCAGTTTTTCGGGGTCTGAAGCTTTCTTT.

The rearrangement uses TRBV7-9 and TRBJ1-2; 8 bases are a match to TRBD1. The CDR3 covers 14 residues. In germline, CDR1 is SEHNR, CDR2 FQNEAQ (reference sequence). V shed 7 bases and J 5 bases; nucleotides not matched to a gene: 9. DNA for the CDR3: TGTGCCAGCACCCCTTACAGGGGGGAATATGGCTACACCTTC. Protein sequence: CASTPYRGEYGYTF.

The chain combines TRBV4-1 with TRBJ2-7; TRBD1 matches 11 bases. From germline, CDR1 is MGHRA and CDR2 YSYEKL. The CDR3 totals 14 residues. V lost 4 bases and J lost 2; bases outside the gene matches: 1. Here the CDR3 reads CASSPGQGAYEQYF. The DNA for the CDR3 is TGCGCCAGCAGCCCGGGACAGGGGGCCTACGAGCAGTACTTC.